Listed here is a single TCR beta chain. Its antigen is still unknown. A much more abundant neighbour one base away suggests this may be a read error. Total RNA and DNA were co-extracted without cell sorting from 20-30 mg of bulk tissue using the AllPrep DNA/RNA mini kit. Between late 2015 and 2016, roughly five patients in China with histopathologically diagnosed primary liver carcinoma had surgical resection. Patients had chronic HBV infection and were treatment-naive at sampling. Each tumor was sampled at five spatially separated regions: the superior, inferior, left-lateral and right-lateral poles and the tumor centre. According to histology, viable tumor cells made up more than 80% of every tumor sample. Pieces of fresh tumor and adjacent tissue were cut in half, with one half kept in RNAlater at -80 degrees C and the other half sent for histology. This sample was taken from a study of tumor-infiltrating lymphocytes in primary liver carcinoma (dated by TCRdb to about 2017). General notes on the study: Hepatocellular carcinoma (four) or combined HCC and intrahepatic cholangiocarcinoma (one) was present in the five patients, who were three men and two women aged 30 to 69 years. To link TCRbeta repertoire diversity to the local molecular phenotype, the 20 to 25 tumor region samples were profiled with Agilent mRNA microarrays. Reproducibility between technical replicate repertoires was high, with correlation coefficients above 0.95 and mean shared-clone rates roughly 0.86. TCRbeta repertoire sequencing covered some 35 specimens from 5 patients: 25 tumor regions, 5 adjacent noncancerous liver tissues and 5 peripheral blood samples. Tumors of the five patients were stage T1-T3 N0M0 with maximum diameters of roughly 4.2 to 11 cm. For each liver tumor, the study sampled five regions along with adjacent normal tissue and blood, and applied TCRbeta repertoire sequencing, expression microarrays and whole-exome sequencing. Each sample produced roughly 3.65 to 8 million productive TCRbeta reads, and read depth showed no significant difference between tissue types.

Broader findings and caveats from the paper: Consistent with antigen-driven expansion, pairs of tumor regions showed higher repertoire overlap (mean about 36%) than either tumor-adjacent pairs (about 17%) or tumor-blood pairs (approximately 15%). Only about 7-24% of top clones were found in all five regions of a tumor, suggesting spatial heterogeneity of tumor-infiltrating T cells. Because sequencing covered only the TCR beta chain and unpaired alpha chains were not captured, true repertoire diversity is likely underestimated. With just four to six patients in the study, the authors point out that the findings should be validated in a larger study. Compared with blood, tumors had a significantly larger share of the repertoire taken up by the top 250 clones (p = 0.039). Bulk unsorted samples precluded comparing CD4+ and CD8+ T cell repertoires.

CDR1 and CDR2, looked up from the germline V gene (reference sequence), are SGHAT and FQDESV. From cysteine to phenylalanine, the CDR3 is 16 amino acids long. Of all the DNA, just the CDR3 is kept, 48 bases in frame from base 1. TCRbeta-specific cDNA was reverse-transcribed from approximately 460 ng total RNA using a constant-region primer and ProtoScript II reverse transcriptase. The TCRbeta libraries were prepared through three rounds of nested multiplex PCR following a slightly modified ARM-PCR procedure. The first two PCR rounds used multiplex TRBV1-TRBV30 forward primers with a Cbeta reverse primer, each for 10 to 11 cycles. Sample barcodes and Illumina adapters were added in a final 25-cycle PCR with Deep VentR polymerase. Before sequencing, amplicons of 200-500 bp were purified from gel using a QIAquick gel extraction kit. The TCRbeta amplicons were sequenced with 250-bp paired-end reads on an Illumina HiSeq 2500. Regarding the original processing steps: Trimmomatic v0.33 was used to quality-trim the reads, and FLASH v1.2.11 was used to merge paired reads so that full CDR3 sequences could be recovered. V, D and J germline segments were assigned to the rearranged TCRbeta sequences by MiGEC v1.2.1b. Clonotype statistics, along with Shannon-Wiener diversity indices, were calculated using VDJtools v1.0.0. Except for diversity analysis, only the 250 most abundant clonotypes of each sample were used in subsequent analyses to reduce sampling bias. TCRdb took the public reads, trimmed them with fastp at Q25, ran MiXCR for clone calling and kept in-frame beta chains. One record per CDR3 amino acid sequence lists the most common genes and DNA. The V and J calls were not made by the authors but by TCRdb's processing. This sample gives about 50,000 distinct CDR3 sequences in total; 60% to 80% of them show up just once. Around a quarter of the sample rests with the top ten.

The material sequenced was liver tumor tissue from sampling region 5. The cell subset or site label of this sample denotes: tumor region T5, tumor centre. This TCR was recovered from a middle-aged man with primary liver carcinoma and hepatitis B virus infection. The V gene is TRBV11-1 and the J gene is TRBJ2-7; TRBD2 is a possible D gene, resting on 6 matching bases. In nucleotides, the sequence is TGTACCAGCAGCCTGCGCGTCAGGGCGCCCCTGGGGGGGCAGTACTTC. Its translation is CTSSLRVRAPLGGQYF.